The rows below give T cell receptor beta chains drawn from one sample of a study of T cell responses to AZD1222 COVID-19 vaccine. Some clones are missing from TCRdb's copy, which holds only in-frame ones; the method was immunoSEQ multiplex PCR. Here the sample spans approximately 79,000 clones, approximately 83% being singletons. The sequencing here drew on peripheral blood, taken 28 days after the second AZD1222 dose. Every receptor here comes from an adult who received the AZD1222 COVID-19 vaccine. Each CDR3 is given with its conserved first and last residue. A D gene is named only where the DNA matches it firmly. Some rows mark clone size as missing; the rest say once, few, many or name a class of expanded clone.

D	size	V	J	DNA	CDR3
NA	NA	TRBV28	TRBJ2-2	TGTGCCAGCAGTTTCGGGACTCCTAACACCGAACAGACCGGGGAGCTGTTTTTT	CASSFGTPNTEQTGELFF
TRBD1	NA	TRBV28	TRBJ2-7	TGTGCCAGCAGTCCTTACAGGGGCCAAACCTACGAGCAGTACTTC	CASSPYRGQTYEQYF
NA	once	TRBV20-1	TRBJ2-7	TGCAGTGCCACCGAGGGGAACGAGCAGTACTTC	CSATEGNEQYF
NA	NA	TRBV21-1	TRBJ2-6	TGTGCCAGCACCATTAGAAACAGGGGTAGTTCTGGGGCCAACGTCCTGACTTTC	CASTIRNRGSSGANVLTF
NA	NA	TRBV28	TRBJ1-5	TGTGCCAGCAGTGGGGGGGACCATCAGCCCCAGCATTTT	CASSGGDHQPQHF
TRBD1	NA	TRBV5-4	TRBJ2-5	TGTGCCAGCAGCACAAGGACAGGGGGCTTAGAGACCCAGTACTTC	CASSTRTGGLETQYF
NA	NA	TRBV27	TRBJ2-7	TGTGCCAGCAGCCCCTCGGTTCAGGGCGCCTACGAGCAGTACTTC	CASSPSVQGAYEQYF
NA	NA	TRBV29-1	TRBJ2-1	TGCAGCTCTGACAGGGGGATAGCGGGGGACAATGAGCAGTTCTTC	CSSDRGIAGDNEQFF
NA	few	TRBV4-2	TRBJ2-5	TGTGCCAGCAGCCAAGATCGCGGCAGTGAGACCCAGTACTTC	CASSQDRGSETQYF
NA	NA	TRBV20-1	TRBJ1-5	TGCAGTGCTAGTCTCAAGGGGGATTATAGCAATCAGCCCCAGCATTTT	CSASLKGDYSNQPQHF
NA	NA	TRBV28	TRBJ2-7	TGTGCCAGCAGTTTTGCGGGGCACTCCTACGAGCAGTACTTC	CASSFAGHSYEQYF
TRBD1	NA	TRBV10-1	TRBJ1-2	TGCACGGTCAGGGGGCAGGACCCCGCCGCTAACTATGGCTACACCTTC	CTVRGQDPAANYGYTF
TRBD1	NA	TRBV10-3	TRBJ1-5	TGTGCCATCAGGGGACAGGGGGCAATAATTATCAATCAGCCCCAGCATTTT	CAIRGQGAIIINQPQHF
TRBD2	NA	TRBV25-1	TRBJ2-6	TGTGCCAGCAGTGAACTTCTAGCGGGAGCTTCTGGGGCCAACGTCCTGACTTTC	CASSELLAGASGANVLTF
NA	NA	TRBV3-1/TRBV3-2	TRBJ2-3	TGTGCCAGCAGCCAAACCCCAGGGGTGGGCGCAGATACGCAGTATTTT	CASSQTPGVGADTQYF
NA	NA	TRBV3-1/TRBV3-2	TRBJ1-2	TGTGCCAGCAGCCAAGATCCGAGGAGTGGCTACACCTTC	CASSQDPRSGYTF
NA	few	TRBV5-1	TRBJ2-3	TGCGCCAGCAGCTTGCCGACCCCTAGCACAGATACGCAGTATTTT	CASSLPTPSTDTQYF
TRBD2	NA	TRBV7-2	TRBJ2-6	TGTGCCAGCAGCTTAGTACTAGCGGGCGGCTCTGGGGCCAACGTCCTGACTTTC	CASSLVLAGGSGANVLTF
TRBD1	NA	TRBV6-4	TRBJ1-2	TGTGCCAGCAGTGTAGGACAGGGGGATTATGGCTACACCTTC	CASSVGQGDYGYTF
NA	NA	TRBV28	TRBJ2-1	TGTGCCATCCGTCAAGACAATGAGCAGTTCTTC	CAIRQDNEQFF
TRBD1	NA	TRBV3-1/TRBV3-2	TRBJ2-5	TGTGCCAGCAGCCTCAACCCAGGGGGCGAGGAGACCCAGTACTTC	CASSLNPGGEETQYF
NA	NA	TRBV5-4	TRBJ2-7	TGTGCCAGCAGCTTAGGACTCAGCTCCTACGAGCAGTACTTC	CASSLGLSSYEQYF